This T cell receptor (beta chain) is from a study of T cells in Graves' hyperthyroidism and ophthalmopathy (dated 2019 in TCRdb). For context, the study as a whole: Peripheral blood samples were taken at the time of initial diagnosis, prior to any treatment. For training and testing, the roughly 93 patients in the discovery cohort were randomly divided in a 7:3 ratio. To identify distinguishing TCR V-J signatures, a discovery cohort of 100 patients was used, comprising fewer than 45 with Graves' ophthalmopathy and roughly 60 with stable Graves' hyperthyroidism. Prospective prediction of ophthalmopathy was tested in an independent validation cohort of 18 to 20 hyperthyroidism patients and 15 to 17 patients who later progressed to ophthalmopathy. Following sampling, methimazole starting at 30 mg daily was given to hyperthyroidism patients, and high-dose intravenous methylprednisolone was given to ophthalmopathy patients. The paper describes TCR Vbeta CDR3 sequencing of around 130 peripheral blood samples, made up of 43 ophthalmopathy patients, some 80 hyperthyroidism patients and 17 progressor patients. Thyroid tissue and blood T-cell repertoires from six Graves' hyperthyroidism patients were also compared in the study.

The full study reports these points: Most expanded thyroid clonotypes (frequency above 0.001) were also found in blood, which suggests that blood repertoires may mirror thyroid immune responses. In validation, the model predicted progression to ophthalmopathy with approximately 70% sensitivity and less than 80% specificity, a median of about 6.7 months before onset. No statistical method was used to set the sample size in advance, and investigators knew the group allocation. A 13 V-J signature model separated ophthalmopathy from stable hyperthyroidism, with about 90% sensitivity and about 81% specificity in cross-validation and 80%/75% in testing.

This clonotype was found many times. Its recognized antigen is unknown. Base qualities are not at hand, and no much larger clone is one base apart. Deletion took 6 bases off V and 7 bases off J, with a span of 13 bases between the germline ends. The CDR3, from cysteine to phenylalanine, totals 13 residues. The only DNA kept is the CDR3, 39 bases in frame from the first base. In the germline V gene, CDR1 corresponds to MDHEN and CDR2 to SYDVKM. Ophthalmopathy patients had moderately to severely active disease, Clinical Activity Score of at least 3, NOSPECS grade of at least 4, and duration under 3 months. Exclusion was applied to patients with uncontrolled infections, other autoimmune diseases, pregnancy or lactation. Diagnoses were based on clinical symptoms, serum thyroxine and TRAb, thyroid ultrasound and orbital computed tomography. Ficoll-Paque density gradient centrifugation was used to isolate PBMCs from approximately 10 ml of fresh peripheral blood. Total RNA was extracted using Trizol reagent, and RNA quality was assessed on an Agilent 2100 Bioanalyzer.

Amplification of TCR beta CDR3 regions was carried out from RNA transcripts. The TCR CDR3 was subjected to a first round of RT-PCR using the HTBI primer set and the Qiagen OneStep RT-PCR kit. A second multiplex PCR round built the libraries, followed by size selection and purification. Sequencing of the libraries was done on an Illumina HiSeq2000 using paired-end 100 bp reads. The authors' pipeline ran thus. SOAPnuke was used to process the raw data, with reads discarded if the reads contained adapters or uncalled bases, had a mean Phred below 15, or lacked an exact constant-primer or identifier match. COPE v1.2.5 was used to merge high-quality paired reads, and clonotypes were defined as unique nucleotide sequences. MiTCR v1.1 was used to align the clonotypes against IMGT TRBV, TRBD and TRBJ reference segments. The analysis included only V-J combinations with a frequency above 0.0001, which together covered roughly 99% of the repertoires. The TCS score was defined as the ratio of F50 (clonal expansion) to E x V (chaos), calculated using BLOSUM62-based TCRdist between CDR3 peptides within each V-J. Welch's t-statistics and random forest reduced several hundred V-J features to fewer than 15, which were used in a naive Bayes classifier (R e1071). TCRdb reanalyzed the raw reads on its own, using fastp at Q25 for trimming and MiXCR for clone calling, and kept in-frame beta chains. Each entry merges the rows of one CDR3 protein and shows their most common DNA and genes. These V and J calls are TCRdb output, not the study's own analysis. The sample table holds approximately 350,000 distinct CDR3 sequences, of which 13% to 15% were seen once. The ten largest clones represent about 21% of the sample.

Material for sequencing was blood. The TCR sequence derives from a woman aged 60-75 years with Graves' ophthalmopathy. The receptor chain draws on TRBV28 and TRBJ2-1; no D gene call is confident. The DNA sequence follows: TGTGCCAGCAGCTCGGTTCTGAGAAATGAGCAGTTCTTC. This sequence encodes CASSSVLRNEQFF.